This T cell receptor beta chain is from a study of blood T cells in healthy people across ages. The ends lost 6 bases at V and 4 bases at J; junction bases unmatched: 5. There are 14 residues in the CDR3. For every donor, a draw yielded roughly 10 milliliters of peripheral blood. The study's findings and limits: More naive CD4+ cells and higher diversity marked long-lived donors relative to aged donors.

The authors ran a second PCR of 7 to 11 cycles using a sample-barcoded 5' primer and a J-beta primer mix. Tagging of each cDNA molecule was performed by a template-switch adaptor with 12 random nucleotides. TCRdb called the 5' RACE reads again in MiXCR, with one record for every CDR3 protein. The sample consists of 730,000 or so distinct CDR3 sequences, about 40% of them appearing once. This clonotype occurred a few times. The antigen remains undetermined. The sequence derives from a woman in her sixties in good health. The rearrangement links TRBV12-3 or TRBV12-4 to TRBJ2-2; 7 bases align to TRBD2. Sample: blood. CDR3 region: CASSMASGTGELFF. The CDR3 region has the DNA TGTGCCAGCAGCATGGCTAGCGGCACCGGGGAGCTGTTTTTT.